A single T cell receptor (beta chain) is shown here with its context. Its target is not known. This sample was included in a study of cytomegalovirus exposure and HLA in healthy donors. Findings and limits, study-wide: A later analysis linked 15,000 to 20,000 TCR beta sequences to HLA alleles at 0.05 false discovery rate. It is likely that the observed cluster of highly shared sequence variants was a sequencing artifact. The availability of immune exposure information extended only to CMV serostatus.

Primers included in the PCR were 60 Vbeta and 13 Jbeta primers. Assay: immunoSEQ multiplex PCR; the TCRdb copy retains only in-frame clones and omits some. The sample yields approximately 180,000 clones, approximately 80% seen once. Germline V gene data show CDR1 as LGHNT and CDR2 as FRNRAP. V trimming: 7 bases; J trimming: 5 bases; junction bases outside the gene matches: 10. The CDR3 runs to 15 residues. The sequence was collected from a young man in good health and CMV-seronegative. Sequenced material: PBMCs. The chain joins TRBV12-5 to TRBJ2-5, with 10 bases aligning to TRBD1. CDR3 coding DNA: TGTGCTAGTGCCCGAGACAGGGGGCATCGGGAGACCCAGTACTTC. Translated: CASARDRGHRETQYF.